This T cell receptor (beta chain) was captured in a study of regulatory T cells in long-lasting Graves disease. The time point denotes: newly diagnosed GD, antithyroid drugs for less than 3 months. Preparation of the TCR library used RNA extracted from PBMCs. Library construction for TCR beta used iRepertoire HTBI primers and Arm-PCR of CDR3 regions. TCRdb itself ran the multiplex PCR reads through MiXCR, one entry per CDR3 protein. This table holds just over 600,000 distinct CDR3 sequences, 16% found once. Between the trimmed V and J ends, which lost 2 bases and 10 bases, there was a span of 14 bases. Germline CDR1 and CDR2: GTSNPN and SVGIG (reference sequence). The CDR3 length is 12 residues. In its sample, this clonotype was seen many times. The same specimen was also included in a second study, on T cells in Graves' hyperthyroidism and ophthalmopathy.

The clonotype comes from a woman between 25 and 40 years old with Graves disease. The chain has TRBV30 and TRBJ1-1; no firm D call. The sequencing here drew on peripheral blood mononuclear cells (PBMCs), taken at new diagnosis, from a patient treated with antithyroid drugs. The CDR3 sequence is CAWSPASVRAFF. The CDR3, as DNA: TGTGCCTGGAGTCCGGCATCCGTGCGAGCTTTCTTT.